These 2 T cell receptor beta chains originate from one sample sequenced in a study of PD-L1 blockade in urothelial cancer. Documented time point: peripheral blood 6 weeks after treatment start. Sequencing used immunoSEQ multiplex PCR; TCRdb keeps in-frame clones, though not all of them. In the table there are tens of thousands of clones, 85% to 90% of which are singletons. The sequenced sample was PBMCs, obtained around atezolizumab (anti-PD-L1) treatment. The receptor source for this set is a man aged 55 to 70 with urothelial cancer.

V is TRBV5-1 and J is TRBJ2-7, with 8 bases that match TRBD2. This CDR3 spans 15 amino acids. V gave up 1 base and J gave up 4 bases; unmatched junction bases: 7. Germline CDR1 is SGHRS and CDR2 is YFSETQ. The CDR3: CASSLRTGGPYEQYF. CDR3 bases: TGCGCCAGCAGCTTGAGGACGGGAGGGCCGTACGAGCAGTACTTC.

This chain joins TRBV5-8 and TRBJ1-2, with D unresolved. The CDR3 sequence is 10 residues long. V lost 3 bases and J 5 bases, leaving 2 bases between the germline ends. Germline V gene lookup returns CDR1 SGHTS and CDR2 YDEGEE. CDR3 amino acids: CASSSYGYTF. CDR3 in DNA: TGTGCCAGCAGCTCTTATGGCTACACCTTC.